This record concerns one T cell receptor beta chain sequence. Its matching antigen is unknown. Trimming stripped 4 bases from V and 7 bases from J, with 13 bases between. The CDR3 sequence is 13 residues long. CDR1 is MDHEN, CDR2 SYDVKM, per germline. The data are from a study of shared clonotypes between healthy human individuals. Overall study results and limits: Across subsets, estimated richness was generally greater for naive than for memory populations.

Every subset had its genomic DNA shared out evenly among several immunoSEQ plates. Profiled with immunoSEQ multiplex PCR; TCRdb holds only in-frame clones, not every one. The data contain around 510,000 clones, around 95% of them singletons. HIV-negative, healthy adults without recent acute infections or vaccinations were the donors. Donors were Caucasian adults residing in Nashville, Tennessee, USA. Material: naive CD4+ T cells sorted from blood. Subset of the sample: CD45RA+ positively selected. The sequence was obtained from a woman in her 30s in good health. The chain recombines TRBV28 with TRBJ1-2; D unclear. CDR3 protein: CASSWGGRSGYTF. The CDR3 nucleotides read TGTGCCAGCAGTTGGGGAGGGAGGAGTGGCTACACCTTC.